A selection of T cell receptor beta chains follows, all from one sample in a study of monozygotic twins with inflammatory bowel disease. From its re-call of the 5' RACE reads, TCRdb lists each CDR3 protein once, without DNA. The repertoire table contains about 450,000 distinct CDR3 sequences. Source material: blood. The receptors come from a human donor with ulcerative colitis or Crohn's disease, or a healthy co-twin of an affected twin (not recorded which). The CDR3 runs from the conserved cysteine through the conserved F or W. Each record gives: V gene, J gene, CDR3 protein.

v_call: TRBV6-2/TRBV6-3
j_call: TRBJ2-1
cdr3_aa: CASSYSTSYSPGEQFF

v_call: TRBV29-1
j_call: TRBJ1-1
cdr3_aa: CSVAPTTGMDTEAFF

v_call: TRBV20-1
j_call: TRBJ1-1
cdr3_aa: CSARDQAGGASEAFF

v_call: TRBV6-5
j_call: TRBJ1-6
cdr3_aa: CASSYSFGGGNSPLHF

v_call: TRBV5-1
j_call: TRBJ2-1
cdr3_aa: CASGVSGGRYNEQFF

v_call: TRBV11-2
j_call: TRBJ2-1
cdr3_aa: CASSPGLAGAWEQFF

v_call: TRBV7-2
j_call: TRBJ2-3
cdr3_aa: CASSSQVATAGDTQYF

v_call: TRBV5-1
j_call: TRBJ2-2
cdr3_aa: CASSLGTSYTGELFF

v_call: TRBV5-6
j_call: TRBJ2-5
cdr3_aa: CASSLWGRLETQYF

v_call: TRBV12-3/TRBV12-4
j_call: TRBJ2-1
cdr3_aa: CASSKDSGRSYNEQFF

v_call: TRBV4-3
j_call: TRBJ1-4
cdr3_aa: CASSQEGGFNEKLFF

v_call: TRBV2
j_call: TRBJ2-7
cdr3_aa: CASRDHSSYEQYF

v_call: TRBV29-1
j_call: TRBJ2-4
cdr3_aa: CSVQGANIQYF

v_call: TRBV10-3
j_call: TRBJ2-7
cdr3_aa: CAISGSGGAAYEQYF

v_call: TRBV5-1
j_call: TRBJ2-5
cdr3_aa: CASSPERGGRETQYF

v_call: TRBV5-1
j_call: TRBJ2-6
cdr3_aa: CASRPGSQGPGANVLTF

v_call: TRBV6-2/TRBV6-3
j_call: TRBJ2-7
cdr3_aa: CASSLSPGDIYEQYF

v_call: TRBV7-3
j_call: TRBJ2-1
cdr3_aa: CASSFGHASYNEQFF

v_call: TRBV30
j_call: TRBJ1-1
cdr3_aa: CAWSPPDRGNTEAFF

v_call: TRBV5-6
j_call: TRBJ2-2
cdr3_aa: CASSSTGGGELFF

v_call: TRBV20-1
j_call: TRBJ2-2
cdr3_aa: CSARELGFLNTGELFF

v_call: TRBV7-2
j_call: TRBJ1-5
cdr3_aa: CASSLTGQGWQPQHF

v_call: TRBV3-1
j_call: TRBJ2-3
cdr3_aa: CASAGGFTDTQYF

v_call: TRBV28
j_call: TRBJ2-1
cdr3_aa: CASSFTGAYNEQFF

v_call: TRBV11-3
j_call: TRBJ2-7
cdr3_aa: CASRLSYEQYF

v_call: TRBV7-9
j_call: TRBJ2-1
cdr3_aa: CASSPVAGEPYNEQFF

v_call: TRBV6-6
j_call: TRBJ2-3
cdr3_aa: CASSYSLDWQYF

v_call: TRBV12-3/TRBV12-4
j_call: TRBJ2-7
cdr3_aa: CASGTSTLEQYF

v_call: TRBV5-1
j_call: TRBJ2-3
cdr3_aa: CASRTGADTDTQYF

v_call: TRBV12-3/TRBV12-4
j_call: TRBJ1-1
cdr3_aa: CASRLAAVEAFF

v_call: TRBV27
j_call: TRBJ2-3
cdr3_aa: CASSWGHQRGTQYF

v_call: TRBV6-6
j_call: TRBJ1-5
cdr3_aa: CASRVGNSNQPQHF

v_call: TRBV27
j_call: TRBJ2-3
cdr3_aa: CASSFERLSTDTQYF

v_call: TRBV19
j_call: TRBJ1-2
cdr3_aa: CATSWPNYGYTF

v_call: TRBV6-6
j_call: TRBJ1-1
cdr3_aa: CASSPPGLTEAFF

v_call: TRBV29-1
j_call: TRBJ2-3
cdr3_aa: CSVEKGRDRGTDTQYF

v_call: TRBV7-2
j_call: TRBJ2-2
cdr3_aa: CASSLGLLNTGELFF

v_call: TRBV29-1
j_call: TRBJ2-1
cdr3_aa: CSVAGSSYNEQFF

v_call: TRBV7-2
j_call: TRBJ1-1
cdr3_aa: CASRLFAGDLDTEAFF

v_call: TRBV3-1
j_call: TRBJ2-2
cdr3_aa: CASSYTGASATGELFF

v_call: TRBV19
j_call: TRBJ2-2
cdr3_aa: CASSIYPRELFF

v_call: TRBV5-6
j_call: TRBJ2-1
cdr3_aa: CASSGMLRNEQFF

v_call: TRBV12-3/TRBV12-4
j_call: TRBJ2-1
cdr3_aa: CASTQGGGGKNNEQFF

v_call: TRBV3-1
j_call: TRBJ2-1
cdr3_aa: CASSPQGREQFF

v_call: TRBV12-3/TRBV12-4
j_call: TRBJ1-1
cdr3_aa: CASSFGGGGWTEAFF

v_call: TRBV3-1
j_call: TRBJ2-3
cdr3_aa: CASSPRLAGGRTDTQYF

v_call: TRBV20-1
j_call: TRBJ2-3
cdr3_aa: CSAREPETQYF

v_call: TRBV7-6
j_call: TRBJ2-5
cdr3_aa: CASSLGTSGLVAQYF

v_call: TRBV12-3/TRBV12-4
j_call: TRBJ2-7
cdr3_aa: CASSLEGGRGPYEQYF

v_call: TRBV11-1
j_call: TRBJ1-1
cdr3_aa: CASSFSRRMNTEAFF

v_call: TRBV21-1
j_call: TRBJ1-5
cdr3_aa: CASRGGREQPQHF

v_call: TRBV6-5
j_call: TRBJ2-6
cdr3_aa: CASSYSGEANVLTF

v_call: TRBV30
j_call: TRBJ2-7
cdr3_aa: CAWSPGTSRYYEQYF

v_call: TRBV7-9
j_call: TRBJ1-2
cdr3_aa: CASSSDTKVGGYTF

v_call: TRBV6-2/TRBV6-3
j_call: TRBJ1-1
cdr3_aa: CASSLDRINTEAFF

v_call: TRBV12-3/TRBV12-4
j_call: TRBJ2-3
cdr3_aa: CASTQGWGNTDTQYF

v_call: TRBV18
j_call: TRBJ2-7
cdr3_aa: CASSPGRVGSGEQYF

v_call: TRBV6-1
j_call: TRBJ2-7
cdr3_aa: CASSESGRSHEQYF

v_call: TRBV14
j_call: TRBJ1-2
cdr3_aa: CASSQDVGTGFNYGYTF

v_call: TRBV3-1
j_call: TRBJ2-1
cdr3_aa: CASKRTSGAYNEQFF